This T cell receptor beta chain emerged from a study of graft-versus-host responses after intestinal transplantation (dated by TCRdb to the early 2020s). Concerning the study at large: The transplants that recipients received were multivisceral, liver-intestinal, or isolated intestinal. All recipients received anti-thymocyte globulin induction followed by maintenance tacrolimus and steroids for about three years. After intestinal transplantation, graft-versus-host and host-versus-graft alloreactive T cell clones were followed in the graft, circulation and bone marrow using bulk TCR-beta CDR3 sequencing. Alloreactive clones were identified by sequencing pre-transplant mixed lymphocyte reaction products and comparing them with unstimulated pre-transplant donor and recipient T cells. A cohort of more than 20 intestinal transplant recipients, including one retransplant, was enrolled, and a few patients lacking pretransplant specimens were excluded. A peak of at least 4% donor T cells among recipient peripheral blood mononuclear cells was the definition used for donor T cell macrochimerism. Instead of going to the commercial service, samples from a few later patients were sequenced in-house on an Illumina MiSeq and processed with MiXCR. On the study overall, not on this receptor specifically: Conclusions were limited by the relatively low number and heterogeneity of intestinal transplant patients. Early after transplant, peak levels of circulating GvH clones were found to be associated with declines in HvG clones. Patients with donor T cell macrochimerism had high GvH to HvG T cell clonal ratios in their allografts. GvH clones were detected in recipient bone marrow, and some of these GvH clones were observed earlier in ileal mucosa or blood, consistent with an intestinal mucosal origin.

As to this clone: Its antigen target is currently unknown. Base quality data are lacking; no much larger clone is found one base away.

Receptor amplification or capture employed the immunoSEQ multiplex PCR assay. For most patients, genomic DNA was isolated with the Qiagen DNeasy Blood and Tissue Kit and shipped frozen to Adaptive Biotechnologies for TCR sequencing. For most patients, genomic DNA was subjected to high-throughput TCR-beta CDR3 sequencing by Adaptive Biotechnologies. On the study's bioinformatics: TCR sequencing data were retrieved from Adaptive's ImmunoSEQ software for 18 patients, whereas a few other patients were processed with MiXCR and VDJtools. CD4 versus CD8 sorting errors were corrected by removing sequences found in both subsets at a frequency ratio below 5:1. CDR3 nucleotide sequences shared between donor and recipient were removed because the origin of such sequences could not be assigned. At least 2-fold expansion over unstimulated cells and a minimum CFSE-low frequency of 0.002% (template counts) or 0.001% (read counts) were required for clones to be classified as alloreactive. A clone was considered mappable if detected in the sequenced pre-transplant spleen, lymph node, or MLR CFSE-low populations of the donor or recipient. The cumulative frequency of alloreactive clones was calculated as a percentage of all sequences, weighted by copy number. Drawn from immuneACCESS, this table holds only the in-frame rearrangements with V and J called that TCRdb kept. Clones are partly lost; checked studies trace under half to an unresolved V gene and leave the rest unexplained. The V and J calls and clone size come from that table; D and trimming were worked out from the DNA. The sample includes about 100,000 clones, with roughly 90% observed a single time. The ten largest clones add up to roughly 0.95% of the sample.

V and J are truncated by 1 base and 8 bases respectively, leaving an intervening sequence of 17 bases. CDR1 and CDR2, looked up from the germline V gene (reference sequence), are LNHNV and YYDKDF. Spanning cysteine to phenylalanine, the CDR3 consists of 16 amino acids. Only the CDR3 portion is preserved as DNA: 48 bases, with reading frame beginning at the first base. Reading the label with the study, this specimen's time point is: cells obtained before transplantation from donor or recipient. CD3+CD4+ and CD3+CD8+ populations were FACS-sorted from unstimulated pre-transplant donor and recipient cells taken from spleen or lymph nodes.

The sample in question was unstimulated CD4+ T cells sorted from spleen or lymph node cells, obtained before transplant. The sequence joins TRBV15 to TRBJ1-4; there is no confident call for the D gene. The sequence was collected from a human donor who was the organ donor for an intestinal transplant. This receptor carries the CDR3 CATSRAGRSTTEKLFF. In nucleotides, the sequence is TGTGCCACCAGCAGAGCAGGACGGTCGACAACCGAAAAACTGTTTTTT.